Sequencing of this T cell receptor (beta chain) was carried out in a study of cytomegalovirus exposure and HLA in healthy donors. Study at large: Unique TCR beta sequences numbering fewer than 130 million came from about 179 million T cells in an earlier analysis. Study-wide results and limits: When a later analysis compared HLA-associated TCR beta chains with equally common others, the HLA-associated chains turned out to be more clonally expanded and to have lower generation probabilities.

PCR used 60 Vbeta primers and 13 Jbeta primers. Assay: immunoSEQ multiplex PCR; the TCRdb copy retains only in-frame clones and omits some. The sample has approximately 110,000 clones, 70% to 80% seen once. Worth noting for this clone: Antigen: not known.

This TCR derives from a woman aged 40 to 50 in good health and CMV-seropositive. Sequenced material: PBMCs.

Here the CDR3 reads CASSRTGEGYGYTF. In DNA form, the CDR3 reads TGTGCCAGCAGCCGCACAGGGGAAGGTTATGGCTACACCTTC. The chain couples TRBV6-5 to TRBJ1-2, with 7 bases lining up with TRBD1. CDR1 and CDR2 from the germline V gene are MNHEY and SVGAGI. V dropped 6 bases and J dropped 5; count of bases not matched to a gene: 9. The CDR3 is 14 amino acids.